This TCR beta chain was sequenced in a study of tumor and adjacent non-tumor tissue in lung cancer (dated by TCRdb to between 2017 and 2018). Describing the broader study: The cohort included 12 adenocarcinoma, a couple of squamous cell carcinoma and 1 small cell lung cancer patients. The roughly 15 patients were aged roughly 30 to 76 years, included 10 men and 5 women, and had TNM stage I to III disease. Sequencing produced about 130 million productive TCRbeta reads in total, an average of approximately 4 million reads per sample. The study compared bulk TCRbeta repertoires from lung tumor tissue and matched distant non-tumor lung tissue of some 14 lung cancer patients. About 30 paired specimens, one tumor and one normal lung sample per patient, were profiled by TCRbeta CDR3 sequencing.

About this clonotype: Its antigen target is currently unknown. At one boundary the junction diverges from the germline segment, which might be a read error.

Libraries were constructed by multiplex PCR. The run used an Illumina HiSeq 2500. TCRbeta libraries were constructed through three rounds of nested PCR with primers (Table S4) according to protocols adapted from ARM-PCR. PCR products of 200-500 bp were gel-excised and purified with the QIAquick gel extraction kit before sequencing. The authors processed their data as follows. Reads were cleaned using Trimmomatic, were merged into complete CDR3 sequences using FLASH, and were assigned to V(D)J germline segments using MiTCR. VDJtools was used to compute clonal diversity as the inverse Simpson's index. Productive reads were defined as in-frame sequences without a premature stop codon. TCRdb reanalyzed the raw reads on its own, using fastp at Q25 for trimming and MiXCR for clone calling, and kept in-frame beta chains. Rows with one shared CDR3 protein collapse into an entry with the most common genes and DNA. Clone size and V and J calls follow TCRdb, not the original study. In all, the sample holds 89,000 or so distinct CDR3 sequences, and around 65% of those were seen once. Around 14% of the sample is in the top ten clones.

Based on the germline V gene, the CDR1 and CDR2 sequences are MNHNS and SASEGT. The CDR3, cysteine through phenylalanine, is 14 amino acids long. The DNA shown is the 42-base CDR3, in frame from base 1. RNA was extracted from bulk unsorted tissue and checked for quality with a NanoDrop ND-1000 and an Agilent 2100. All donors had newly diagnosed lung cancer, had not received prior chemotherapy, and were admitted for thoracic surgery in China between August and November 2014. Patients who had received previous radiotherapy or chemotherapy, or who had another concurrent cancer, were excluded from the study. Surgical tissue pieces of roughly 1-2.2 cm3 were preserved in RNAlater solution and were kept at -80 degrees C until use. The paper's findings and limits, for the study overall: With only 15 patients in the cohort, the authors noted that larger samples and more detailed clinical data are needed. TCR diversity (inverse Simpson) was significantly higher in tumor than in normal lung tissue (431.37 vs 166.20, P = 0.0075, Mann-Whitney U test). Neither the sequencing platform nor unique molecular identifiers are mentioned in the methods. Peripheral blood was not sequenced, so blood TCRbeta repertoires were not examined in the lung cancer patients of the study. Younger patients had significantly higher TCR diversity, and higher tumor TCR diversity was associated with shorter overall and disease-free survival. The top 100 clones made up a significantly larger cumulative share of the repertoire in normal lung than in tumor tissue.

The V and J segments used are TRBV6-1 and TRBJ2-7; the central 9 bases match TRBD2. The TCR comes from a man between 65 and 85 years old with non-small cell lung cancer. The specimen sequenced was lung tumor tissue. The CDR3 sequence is CANGQWGERGEQYF. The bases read TGTGCCAACGGTCAATGGGGGGAGCGGGGGGAGCAGTATTTC.